The source of this T cell receptor (beta chain) is a study of shared clonotypes between healthy human individuals. The CDR3 covers 15 residues. Trimming removed 5 bases from V and 6 bases from J, with 20 bases in between. Germline V gene sequence: CDR1 SEHNR, CDR2 FQNEAQ (reference sequence). Using immunoSEQ multiplex PCR, the repertoire was profiled, and TCRdb retains in-frame clones only, with some absent. The data show about 380,000 clones, with 90% to 97% seen just once and approximately 0.32% held by the top ten. This sequence was found in a man in his thirties or forties in good health. The sequencing input was memory CD8+ T cells sorted from blood. The subset was: CD45RO+ cells pooled with CCR7-negative TemRA cells. The genes are TRBV7-9 and TRBJ2-7; D is perhaps TRBD2 (6 bases). The CDR3, as DNA: TGTGCCAGCAGCGAGAAGACTAGTGGTCCCTCCGAGCAGTACTTC. Translated: CASSEKTSGPSEQYF.